There are a few counts of the clone carrying this TCR beta chain. The antigen is undetermined. Sequencing used immunoSEQ multiplex PCR; TCRdb keeps in-frame clones, though not all of them. The table shows 300,000 to 400,000 clones, with around 90% occurring only once. Germline V gene sequence: CDR1 KGHSY, CDR2 FQNENV. Trimming removed 4 bases at V and 4 bases at J, with 14 bases between. This CDR3 has 15 amino acids. These data belong to a study of Ad26.COV2.S vaccination and SARS-CoV-2 variants. At the level of the study: Trial arm assignment for the donor was COV1001 Ad26.COV2.S. Notes on the study in general: Vaccinees reportedly had broad spike-specific CD8+ and CD4+ T cell responses. Vaccine recipients had higher spike-specific TCR breadth than placebo recipients.

Treatment given: roughly 19 received Ad26.COV2.S at low or high dose, single or two shots; several received placebo; per-sample allocation not given. Day 63 following the first vaccine or placebo injection was when the samples were taken. V usage is TRBV16 and J usage is TRBJ1-5; no firm D call. The material was peripheral blood, obtained in a trial of Ad26.COV2.S vaccine versus placebo. The TCR comes from a person between 18 and 65 years old who received the Ad26.COV2.S COVID-19 vaccine or a placebo. The DNA for the CDR3 is TGTGCCAGCAGCCTCTTTTACGGCGGAAATCAGCCCCAGCATTTT. Its protein product is CASSLFYGGNQPQHF.